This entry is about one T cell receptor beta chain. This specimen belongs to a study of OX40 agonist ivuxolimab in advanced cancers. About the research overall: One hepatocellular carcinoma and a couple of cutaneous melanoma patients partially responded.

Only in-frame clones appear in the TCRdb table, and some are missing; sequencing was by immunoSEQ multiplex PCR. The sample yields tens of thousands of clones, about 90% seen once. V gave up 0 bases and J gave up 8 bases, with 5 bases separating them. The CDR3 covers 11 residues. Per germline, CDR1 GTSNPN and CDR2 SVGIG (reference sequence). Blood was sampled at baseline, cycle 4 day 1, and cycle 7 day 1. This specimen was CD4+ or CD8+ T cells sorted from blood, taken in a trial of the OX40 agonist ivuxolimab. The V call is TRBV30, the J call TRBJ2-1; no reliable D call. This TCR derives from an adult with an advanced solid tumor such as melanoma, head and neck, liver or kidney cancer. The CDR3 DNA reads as TGTGCCTGGAGTGTATGGGATGAGCAGTTCTTC. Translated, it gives CAWSVWDEQFF.